Below are 26 T cell receptor beta chains sequenced from a single sample in a study of early T cells in non-severe SARS-CoV-2 infection. One entry per CDR3 protein, called by TCRdb with MiXCR from the 5' RACE reads. The sample gives 100,000 or so distinct CDR3 sequences, 16% of which show up once; about 4.7% is in the top ten. This specimen consisted of whole blood, obtained at baseline. The receptor set was obtained from an adult who was a healthcare worker with PCR-confirmed SARS-CoV-2 infection or an uninfected control (not recorded which).

The genes are TRBV6-2 or TRBV6-3 and TRBJ1-2; D gene uncertain. V lost 9 bases and J lost 3, with 11 bases in between. The germline CDR1 and CDR2 sequences are MNHEY and SVGEGT. This CDR3 comprises 12 residues. CDR3 in amino acids: CASSGRDYGYTF. The DNA of the CDR3 is TGTGCCAGTTCCGGGCGTGACTATGGCTACACCTTC.

V gene TRBV29-1 combines with J gene TRBJ2-7; TRBD1 aligns across 8 bases. V trimming: 7 bases; J trimming: 2 bases; junction bases outside the gene matches: 4. Germline V gene sequence: CDR1 SQVTM, CDR2 ANQGSEA. The CDR3 is 12 amino acids. The CDR3 sequence: CSAGTGTYEQYF. Here the CDR3 DNA reads TGCAGCGCCGGGACAGGAACCTACGAGCAGTACTTC.

The chain joins TRBV7-6 to TRBJ2-1; 10 bases align to TRBD2. Germline V lookup: CDR1 SGHVS, CDR2 FNYEAQ. With 1 base clipped from V and 9 bases from J, the junction kept 12 bases outside the gene matches. The CDR3 is 17 residues long. The DNA of the CDR3 is TGTGCCAGCAGCTTAGTCCCTAGCGGGAGCCTAATGGGTGAGCAGTTCTTC. Translated, it gives CASSLVPSGSLMGEQFF. The full variable domain, completed using reference TRBV7-6 and TRBJ2-1, is GAGVSQSPRYKVTKRGQDVALRCDPISGHVSLYWYRQALGQGPEFLTYFNYEAQQDKSGLPNDRFSAERPEGSISTLTIQRTEQRDSAMYRCASSLVPSGSLMGEQFFGPGTRLTVL.

This clonotype was recorded at least ten times. V is TRBV4-3 and J is TRBJ2-1; TRBD2 matches 11 bases. The CDR3 has 16 amino acids. V shed 3 bases, J shed 5 bases, and the junction held 6 bases outside the gene matches. Germline values: CDR1 LGHNA, CDR2 YSLEER. CDR3 coding DNA: TGCGCCAGCAGCCAGGTAGCGGGAGGGCTACACAATGAGCAGTTCTTC. This codes for CASSQVAGGLHNEQFF.

This clonotype was seen a few times. The chain combines TRBV27 with TRBJ2-4; tentative D call: TRBD1 (6 bases). Trimming took 2 bases from V and 0 from J, leaving 14 bases between them. The length of the CDR3 is 17 residues. CDR1 is MNHEY, CDR2 SMNVEV, per germline (reference sequence). In DNA, the CDR3 is TGTGCCAGCAGTTTAGAGGGGGACACTCTAGCCAAAAACATTCAGTACTTC. Protein sequence: CASSLEGDTLAKNIQYF.

The V and J genes are TRBV7-3 and TRBJ2-7; no clear D gene. CDR3 size: 13 residues. Germline V gene data show CDR1 as SGHTA and CDR2 as FQGTGA. V was trimmed by 5 bases and J by 0 bases, leaving 8 bases between them. CDR3 in amino acids: CASSRPFSYEQYF. In DNA, the CDR3 is TGTGCCAGCAGCCGCCCCTTCTCCTACGAGCAGTACTTC.

The J gene is TRBJ2-7, the V gene TRBV6-2 or TRBV6-3; D may be TRBD1 (6 bases). The CDR3 contains 14 residues. V lost 3 bases and J 6 bases, leaving 15 bases between the germline ends. Germline CDR1 and CDR2: MNHEY and SVGEGT. The CDR3 is CASSYSRGNGEQYF. The CDR3 coding sequence is TGTGCCAGCAGTTATTCCAGGGGCAATGGCGAGCAGTACTTC.

The V and J genes are TRBV28 and TRBJ1-1; D not resolved. Per germline, CDR1 MDHEN and CDR2 SYDVKM. The CDR3 sequence is 13 residues long. The V gene lost 1 base and the J gene lost 11 bases, with 14 bases spanning the gap. The CDR3 region has the DNA TGTGCCAGCAGTTTATCCCCGTCGGCTTGGGCTTTCTTT. Its protein product is CASSLSPSAWAFF.

The chain uses TRBV7-9 and TRBJ2-7, with TRBD2 matching over 12 bases. CDR1 and CDR2 (germline): SEHNR, FQNEAQ (reference sequence). The CDR3 loop spans 20 amino acids. V dropped 1 base and J dropped 2; count of bases not matched to a gene: 15. CDR3 protein: CASSLVSPFWTSGTTYEQYF. The CDR3 DNA reads as TGTGCCAGCAGCTTAGTATCACCCTTTTGGACTAGCGGGACAACCTACGAGCAGTACTTC.

This clonotype was seen a handful of times. This sequence joins TRBV14 and TRBJ1-2; D is uncertain. The V gene lost 4 bases and the J gene lost 5 bases, with 17 bases spanning the gap. Germline-derived CDR1 and CDR2 are SGHDN and FVKESK. CDR3 size: 15 residues. CDR3 coding DNA: TGTGCCAGCAGCCCCAGTCGGCGGAGCCCGTATGGCTACACCTTC. It translates to CASSPSRRSPYGYTF. Drawing the rest from reference TRBV14 and TRBJ1-2, the complete variable domain is EAGVTQFPSHSVIEKGQTVTLRCDPISGHDNLYWYRRVMGKEIKFLLHFVKESKQDESGMPNNRFLAERTGGTYSTLKVQPAELEDSGVYFCASSPSRRSPYGYTFGSGTRLTVV.

This clonotype was seen many times. The chain recombines TRBV5-4 with TRBJ2-5, with a weak D call TRBD1 (6 bases). Germline lookup yields CDR1 SGHNT and CDR2 YYREEE (reference sequence). This CDR3 comprises 16 residues. With 5 bases removed from V and 2 bases from J, the gap between germline ends came to 19 bases. CDR3 loop: CASRQTRQAQQETQYF. CDR3 nucleotide sequence: TGTGCCAGCAGACAAACCCGACAGGCACAACAAGAGACCCAGTACTTC.

The chain is built from TRBV20-1 and TRBJ1-5; a possible D gene is TRBD1 (6 bases). V was pared by 3 bases and J by 3 bases, with 12 bases between. From germline, CDR1 is DFQATT and CDR2 SNEGSKA (reference sequence). The CDR3 loop spans 14 amino acids. The CDR3 DNA follows: TGCAGTGCTAGTGCGGGACACCTCAATCAGCCCCAGCATTTT. This gives the protein CSASAGHLNQPQHF.

This clonotype was seen many times. The chain is built from TRBV7-9 and TRBJ1-2; 10 bases line up with TRBD1. J was trimmed by 6 bases and V by 5 bases; bases with no gene match: 3. Germline V gene data show CDR1 as SEHNR and CDR2 as FQNEAQ (reference sequence). The length of the CDR3 is 13 residues. The chain's CDR3 is CASSLGQGDGYTF. The CDR3 DNA reads as TGTGCCAGCAGCCTAGGACAGGGGGATGGCTACACCTTC. Full variable domain (missing parts from reference TRBV7-9 and TRBJ1-2): DTGVSQNPRHKITKRGQNVTFRCDPISEHNRLYWYRQTLGQGPEFLTYFQNEAQLEKSRLLSDRFSAERPKGSFSTLEIQRTEQGDSAMYLCASSLGQGDGYTFGSGTRLTVV.

The chain links TRBV20-1 to TRBJ1-1; D might be TRBD1 (6 bases). V was trimmed by 0 bases and J by 4 bases, leaving 15 bases between them. Germline V CDR1 and CDR2: DFQATT, SNEGSKA (reference sequence). The length of the CDR3 is 15 residues. The CDR3: CSAREDVTGSTEAFF. The CDR3 bases are TGCAGTGCTAGAGAGGACGTGACAGGCAGCACTGAAGCTTTCTTT.

This chain uses TRBV12-3 or TRBV12-4 with TRBJ1-3; D ambiguous. This CDR3 is built from 16 residues. Trimming cost V 3 bases and J 0 bases, with 12 bases left between them. The CDR3 DNA reads as TGTGCCAGCAGTTTTGGGTGGCTAAGCTCTGGAAACACCATATATTTT. It encodes CASSFGWLSSGNTIYF.

This rearrangement joins TRBV19 to TRBJ2-2; TRBD2 agrees at 14 bases. This CDR3 comprises 15 residues. Germline V CDR1 and CDR2: LNHDA, SQIVND (reference sequence). Trimming cost V 10 bases and J 7 bases; bases outside gene matches: 8. As DNA, the CDR3 is TGTGCCACTTCGACTAGCGGGAGGGCCGTCGGGGAGCTGTTTTTT. Translated: CATSTSGRAVGELFF.

This sequence joins TRBV12-5 and TRBJ2-1; the D gene is possibly TRBD1 (5 bases). The CDR3 is made up of 14 amino acids. Trimming removed 6 bases from V and 1 base from J, with 10 bases in between. The germline V gene encodes CDR1 LGHNT and CDR2 FRNRAP. CDR3 in amino acids: CASGQGPSYNEQFF. The DNA of the CDR3 is TGTGCTAGTGGCCAGGGTCCGTCCTACAATGAGCAGTTCTTC.

The rearrangement links TRBV16 to TRBJ2-3; D unclear. V was clipped by 4 bases and J by 2 bases, with 10 bases between them. From germline, CDR1 is KGHSY and CDR2 FQNENV. The CDR3 covers 14 residues. CDR3 in DNA: TGTGCCAGCAGCCTCCGACCTAACACAGATACGCAGTATTTT. Translation gives CASSLRPNTDTQYF.

This clonotype was seen only once. The chain employs TRBV29-1 and TRBJ2-7; perhaps D is TRBD1 or TRBD2 (5 bases each). Germline V gene sequence: CDR1 SQVTM, CDR2 ANQGSEA. CDR3 length: 13 amino acids. The ends were cut back, 5 bases at V and 0 bases at J, with 11 bases in the middle. CDR3: CSVLRGTSYEQYF. The CDR3, as DNA: TGCAGCGTTCTCCGGGGCACCTCCTACGAGCAGTACTTC.

This clonotype was found once. The V and J genes are TRBV21-1 and TRBJ2-7. TRBV21-1 is termed a pseudogene. This CDR3 comprises 10 residues. CDR3 sequence reads: CAGGEDEQCF. CDR3 nucleotides: TGTGCCGGCGGCGAGGACGAGCAGTGCTTC.

The rearrangement uses TRBV27 and TRBJ2-6; weak D call: TRBD2 (7 bases). There are 16 residues in the CDR3. Germline CDR1 MNHEY, CDR2 SMNVEV (reference sequence). Trimming stripped 5 bases from V and 2 bases from J, with 13 bases between. As DNA, the CDR3 is TGTGCCAGCAGTCCGCGGGGGCCAACTGGGGCCAACGTCCTGACTTTC. This encodes CASSPRGPTGANVLTF.

The chain couples TRBV20-1 to TRBJ2-3, with TRBD2 matching 10 bases. In germline, CDR1 is DFQATT, CDR2 SNEGSKA (reference sequence). J gave up 5 bases and V 2 bases, and 7 bases lay outside the gene matches. This CDR3 region has 15 residues. This CDR3 reads CSARSSSGSRDTQYF. The DNA of the CDR3 is TGCAGTGCTAGATCCTCTAGCGGGAGCCGAGATACGCAGTATTTT.

The chain combines TRBV2 with TRBJ2-2, with TRBD1 matching 8 bases. V was pared by 6 bases and J by 6 bases, with 9 bases of the junction left unmatched. The CDR3 extends over 15 amino acids. Germline CDR1 is SNHLY and CDR2 is FYNNEI. The CDR3 DNA is TGTGCCAGCAGGCAGAGACAGGGGAGAGCCGGGGAGCTGTTTTTT. Protein sequence: CASRQRQGRAGELFF.

This clonotype showed up just a few times. V is TRBV3-2 and J is TRBJ2-5. TRBV3-2 is annotated as a pseudogene. This CDR3 comprises 12 residues. Here the CDR3 reads CASSQGQETQYF. CDR3 nucleotide sequence: TGTGCCAGCAGCCAGGGGCAAGAGACCCAGTACTTC.

The V call is TRBV29-1, the J call TRBJ2-7; D tentatively fits TRBD1 or TRBD2 (6 bases each). V was pared by 6 bases and J by 5 bases, with 14 bases between. Germline loops: CDR1 SQVTM, CDR2 ANQGSEA. This CDR3 comprises 12 residues. Written as DNA, the CDR3 is TGCAGCGTATGGTTGGGGGGCCACGAGCAGTACTTC. This encodes CSVWLGGHEQYF.

The chain is built from TRBV6-2 or TRBV6-3 and TRBJ2-6; tentative D call: TRBD1 (5 bases). CDR3 length: 17 amino acids. V was trimmed by 0 bases and J by 2 bases, leaving 11 bases between them. Germline V gene sequence: CDR1 MNHEY, CDR2 SVGEGT. CDR3 region: CASSYSQGWAGANVLTF. CDR3 DNA sequence: TGTGCCAGCAGTTACTCGCAGGGATGGGCTGGGGCCAACGTCCTGACTTTC.